This is a list of T cell receptor beta chains from one sample in a study of blood T cell repertoires in COVID-19. TCRdb keeps only in-frame clones here, not all; method: immunoSEQ multiplex PCR. This sample yields around 43,000 clones, of which 70% to 80% are seen a single time; around 20% belongs to the top ten. Specimen: peripheral blood. All receptors come from a man in his sixties or seventies with acute or convalescent COVID-19. The CDR3 runs from the conserved cysteine through the conserved F or W. Fields, in order: D gene, clone size, J gene, V gene, CDR3 protein, CDR3 DNA. A D gene is named only where the DNA matches it firmly. For some rows the clone size is stated as once, few or many, or as a class when expanded; others skip it.

>TRBD1|NA|TRBJ1-1|TRBV19
CASSILGGQGSEAFF
TGTGCCAGTAGTATCCTGGGGGGACAGGGGTCTGAAGCTTTCTTT
>NA|NA|TRBJ1-5|TRBV5-4
CASSFETGPSLGLSPQHF
TGTGCCAGCAGTTTTGAGACAGGACCCTCATTAGGACTTTCGCCCCAGCATTTT
>TRBD1|NA|TRBJ2-5|TRBV7-2
CASFRQGSAQYF
TGTGCCAGCTTCAGACAGGGGTCGGCCCAGTACTTC
>TRBD2|NA|TRBJ2-3|TRBV3-1/TRBV3-2
CASVRLAGGFTDTQYF
TGTGCCAGCGTACGACTAGCGGGGGGATTCACAGATACGCAGTATTTT
>NA|NA|TRBJ1-1|TRBV6-5
CASSFLGGRTEAFF
TGTGCCAGCAGTTTCCTCGGGGGTAGGACTGAAGCTTTCTTT
>TRBD1|NA|TRBJ2-2|TRBV29-1
CSVAGTGDTGELFF
TGCAGCGTTGCCGGGACAGGGGACACCGGGGAGCTGTTTTTT
>NA|once|TRBJ1-6|TRBV9
CASSQAGSGWNSPLHF
TGTGCCAGCAGCCAGGCGGGGTCTGGGTGGAATTCACCCCTCCACTTT
>NA|NA|TRBJ1-5|TRBV2
CASSEGSGRAQHF
TGTGCCAGCAGTGAGGGAAGCGGTAGGGCCCAGCATTTT
>NA|NA|TRBJ1-5|TRBV7-9
CASSSTRRGFNQPQHF
TGTGCCAGCAGCTCCACCCGAAGGGGCTTCAATCAGCCCCAGCATTTT
>TRBD1|NA|TRBJ1-1|TRBV19
CATNRGLTEAFF
TGTGCCACTAACAGGGGTTTGACTGAAGCTTTCTTT
>NA|few|TRBJ2-7|TRBV7-2
CASSLTLGAYDQQYF
TGTGCCAGCAGCCTGACTCTAGGAGCCTACGACCAGCAGTACTTC
>TRBD1|NA|TRBJ1-2|TRBV5-4
CASSAPGQGKYGYTF
TGTGCCAGCAGCGCACCGGGACAGGGGAAATATGGCTACACCTTC
>NA|NA|TRBJ2-5|TRBV7-9
CASSLGGGTGVRETQYF
TGTGCCAGCAGCTTAGGAGGTGGGACGGGGGTGAGGGAGACCCAGTACTTC
>NA|NA|TRBJ2-7|TRBV5-1
CASSLSPGESYEQYF
TGCGCCAGCAGCTTGTCCCCAGGGGAGTCCTACGAGCAGTACTTC
>TRBD1|few|TRBJ1-4|TRBV5-1
CASSYLTGVDEKLFF
TGCGCCAGCAGCTATCTAACAGGGGTCGACGAAAAACTGTTTTTT
>TRBD2|NA|TRBJ2-1|TRBV9
CASSVASSGGAAVVEQFF
TGTGCCAGCAGCGTAGCTTCTAGCGGGGGGGCCGCGGTCGTTGAGCAGTTCTTC
>TRBD2|NA|TRBJ2-7|TRBV4-1
CASSQAGGDFYEQYF
TGCGCCAGCAGCCAAGCGGGGGGGGACTTCTACGAGCAGTACTTC
>NA|NA|TRBJ1-1|TRBV4-3
CASSQDQEVLNTEAFF
TGCGCCAGCAGCCAAGATCAGGAAGTTTTGAACACTGAAGCTTTCTTT
>NA|NA|TRBJ1-1|TRBV13
CASSLAGNTEAFF
TGTGCCAGCAGCTTGGCTGGGAACACTGAAGCTTTCTTT
>NA|NA|TRBJ1-2|TRBV2
CASSERTGYGYTF
TGTGCCAGCAGTGAAAGAACAGGATATGGCTACACCTTC
>TRBD1|NA|TRBJ2-1|TRBV27
CASRGDRGRLIGNEQFF
TGTGCCAGCAGGGGCGACAGGGGGCGATTGATAGGCAATGAGCAGTTCTTC
>NA|NA|TRBJ2-7|TRBV4-2
CASSQDPAGYEQYF
TGTGCCAGCAGCCAAGACCCAGCCGGGTACGAGCAGTACTTC
>NA|NA|TRBJ1-6|TRBV18
CASSPRRDNSPLHF
TGTGCCAGCTCACCACGGAGGGATAATTCACCCCTCCACTTT
>TRBD1|NA|TRBJ1-4|TRBV19
CASSIRAGGGPEPGKLFF
TGTGCCAGTAGTATCAGGGCAGGGGGCGGCCCCGAACCCGGAAAACTGTTTTTT
>TRBD1|once|TRBJ1-1|TRBV5-1
CASSSYTGGALAFF
TGCGCCAGCAGCTCCTACACAGGGGGCGCGTTGGCTTTCTTT
>NA|NA|TRBJ2-4|TRBV12-3/TRBV12-4
CASRGQKNIQYF
TGTGCCAGCAGAGGACAAAAAAACATTCAGTACTTC
>TRBD2|NA|TRBJ2-7|TRBV15
CATSRDRSGLGYF
TGTGCCACCAGCAGAGATAGGAGTGGACTAGGGTACTTC
>NA|NA|TRBJ2-7|TRBV18
CASSPKQGTEQYF
TGTGCCAGCTCACCGAAACAGGGCACCGAGCAGTACTTC
>NA|NA|TRBJ1-2|TRBV9
CASSLPLGELHGYTF
TGTGCCAGCAGCCTCCCCCTAGGGGAATTGCATGGCTACACCTTC
>TRBD1|once|TRBJ1-1|TRBV3-1/TRBV3-2
CASSRQGGTEAFF
TGTGCCAGCAGCCGACAGGGGGGCACTGAAGCTTTCTTT
>NA|few|TRBJ1-6|TRBV18
CASSRSGERSPLHF
TGTGCCAGCTCACGATCAGGGGAGAGATCACCCCTCCACTTT
>NA|NA|TRBJ1-2|TRBV5-6
CASSPRRGYYGYTF
TGTGCCAGCAGCCCCAGGAGGGGATACTATGGCTACACCTTC
>TRBD1|NA|TRBJ1-5|TRBV5-8
CASSPTDRGVPYQPQHF
TGTGCCAGCAGCCCCACCGACAGGGGAGTCCCCTATCAGCCCCAGCATTTT
>TRBD1|NA|TRBJ2-7|TRBV29-1
CSVRWDSWYEQYF
TGCAGCGTTCGCTGGGACAGTTGGTACGAGCAGTACTTC
>NA|few|TRBJ1-2|TRBV25-1
CASSDWGPGGYGYTF
TGTGCCAGCAGTGATTGGGGGCCTGGGGGATATGGCTACACCTTC
>NA|few|TRBJ2-5|TRBV12-3/TRBV12-4
CASSLGPSKTQYF
TGTGCCAGCAGTTTAGGGCCCTCGAAGACCCAGTACTTC
>NA|once|TRBJ1-1|TRBV27
CASSSLGAGDTEAFF
TGTGCCAGCAGCTCGTTGGGGGCGGGGGACACTGAAGCTTTCTTT
>NA|NA|TRBJ2-4|TRBV24-1
CATSARGSTPAKNIQYF
TGTGCCACCAGTGCCCGCGGCAGTACGCCGGCCAAAAACATTCAGTACTTC
>NA|NA|TRBJ1-3|TRBV3-1/TRBV3-2
CASSYYGNTIYF
TGTGCCAGCAGCTACTATGGAAACACCATATATTTT
>NA|NA|TRBJ2-3|TRBV9
CASSVGGVSSTDTQYF
TGTGCCAGCAGCGTAGGCGGGGTTTCTAGCACAGATACGCAGTATTTT
>TRBD2|NA|TRBJ2-5|TRBV14
CASSLAQTSGGETQYF
TGTGCCAGCAGCCTAGCCCAGACTAGCGGGGGTGAGACCCAGTACTTC
>NA|NA|TRBJ2-4|TRBV6-6
CASSSQGSKNIQYF
TGTGCCAGCAGTTCACAGGGATCCAAAAACATTCAGTACTTC
>NA|NA|TRBJ1-1|TRBV18
CASSQRENTEAFF
TGTGCCAGCTCGCAACGGGAGAACACTGAAGCTTTCTTT
>TRBD1|NA|TRBJ1-6|TRBV5-1
CASSLGQGSSPLHF
TGCGCCAGCAGCTTAGGACAGGGGAGCTCACCCCTCCACTTT
>TRBD2|NA|TRBJ2-7|TRBV6-6
CASRSGAGGPYEQYF
TGTGCCAGCAGGTCAGGGGCGGGGGGCCCCTACGAGCAGTACTTC